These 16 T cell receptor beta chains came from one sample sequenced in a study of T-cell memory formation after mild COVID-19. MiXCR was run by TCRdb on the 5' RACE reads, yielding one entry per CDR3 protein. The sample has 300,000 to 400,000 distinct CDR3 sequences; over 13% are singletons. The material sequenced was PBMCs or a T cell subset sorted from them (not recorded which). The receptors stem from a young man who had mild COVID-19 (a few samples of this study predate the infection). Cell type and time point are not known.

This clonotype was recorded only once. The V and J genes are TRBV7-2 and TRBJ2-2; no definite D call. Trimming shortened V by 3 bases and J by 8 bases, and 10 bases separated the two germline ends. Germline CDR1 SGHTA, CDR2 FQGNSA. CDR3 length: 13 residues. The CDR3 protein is CASSFSRWGELFF. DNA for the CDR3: TGTGCCAGCAGCTTTTCAAGGTGGGGGGAGCTGTTTTTT.

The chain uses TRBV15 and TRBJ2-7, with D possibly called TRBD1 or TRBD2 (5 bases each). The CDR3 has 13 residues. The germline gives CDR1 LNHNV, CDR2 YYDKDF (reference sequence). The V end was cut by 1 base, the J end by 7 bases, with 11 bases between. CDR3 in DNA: TGTGCCACCAGCAGAGGGGTAGGGGAGGAGCAGTACGTC. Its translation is CATSRGVGEEQYV.

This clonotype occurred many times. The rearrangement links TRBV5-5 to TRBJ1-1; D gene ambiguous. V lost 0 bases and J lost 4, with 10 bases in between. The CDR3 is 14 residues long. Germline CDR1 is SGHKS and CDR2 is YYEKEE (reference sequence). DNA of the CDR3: TGTGCCAGCAGCTTGGAGGTGCGGGCCACTGAAGCTTTCTTT. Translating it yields CASSLEVRATEAFF.

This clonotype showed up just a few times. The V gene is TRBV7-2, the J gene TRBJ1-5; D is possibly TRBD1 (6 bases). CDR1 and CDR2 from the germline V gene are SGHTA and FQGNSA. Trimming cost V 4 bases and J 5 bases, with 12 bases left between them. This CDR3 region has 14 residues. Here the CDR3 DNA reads TGTGCCAGCAGCTCGGACAGATACTATCAGCCCCAGCATTTT. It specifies CASSSDRYYQPQHF.

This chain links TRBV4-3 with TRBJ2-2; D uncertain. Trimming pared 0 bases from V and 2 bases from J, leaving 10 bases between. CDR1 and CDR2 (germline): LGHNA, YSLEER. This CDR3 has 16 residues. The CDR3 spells CASSQDNQVNTGELFF. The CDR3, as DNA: TGCGCCAGCAGCCAAGATAACCAGGTTAACACCGGGGAGCTGTTTTTT.

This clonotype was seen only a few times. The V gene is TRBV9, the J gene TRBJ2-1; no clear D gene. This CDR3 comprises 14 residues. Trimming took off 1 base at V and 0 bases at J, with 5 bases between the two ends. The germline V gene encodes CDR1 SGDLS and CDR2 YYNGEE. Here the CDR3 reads CASSVSSSYNEQFF. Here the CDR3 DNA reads TGTGCCAGCAGCGTAAGCAGCTCCTACAATGAGCAGTTCTTC.

The CDR3 coding sequence is TGCAGTGCTAGACCCCCTGGAGTTTTTAACTATGGCTACACCTTC. Its protein is CSARPPGVFNYGYTF. The chain has TRBV20-1 and TRBJ1-2; D unresolved. Germline-derived CDR1 and CDR2 are DFQATT and SNEGSKA (reference sequence). The germline V and J ends were trimmed by 2 bases and 1 base, with 14 bases remaining between them. This CDR3 has 15 amino acids.

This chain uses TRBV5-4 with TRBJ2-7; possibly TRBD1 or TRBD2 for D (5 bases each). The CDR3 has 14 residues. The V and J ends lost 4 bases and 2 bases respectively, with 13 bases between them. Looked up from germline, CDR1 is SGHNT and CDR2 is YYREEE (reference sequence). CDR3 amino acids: CASSPGATPYEQYF. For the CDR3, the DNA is TGTGCCAGCAGCCCCGGGGCAACCCCCTACGAGCAGTACTTC.

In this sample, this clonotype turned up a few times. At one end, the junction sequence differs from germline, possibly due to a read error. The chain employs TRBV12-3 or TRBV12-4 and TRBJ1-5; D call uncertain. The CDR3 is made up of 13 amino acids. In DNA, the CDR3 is TGTGCCAGCAGTCTAGCGGGCCGGCAGCCCCAGCATTTT. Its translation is CASSLAGRQPQHF.

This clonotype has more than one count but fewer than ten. The CDR3 sequence is CASSHVREKLFF. The CDR3 coding sequence is TGCGCCAGCAGCCATGTCCGGGAAAAACTGTTTTTT. The rearrangement links TRBV4-1 to TRBJ1-4; D gene ambiguous. This CDR3 spans 12 amino acids. Germline loops: CDR1 MGHRA, CDR2 YSYEKL. V gave up 3 bases and J gave up 8 bases, with 7 bases separating them.

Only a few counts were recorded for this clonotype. As DNA, the CDR3 is TGTGCCAGCGAAGGCCCGGAATCCGGTCAGCCCCAGCATTTT. This codes for CASEGPESGQPQHF. The rearrangement uses TRBV6-2 or TRBV6-3 and TRBJ1-5; D gene ambiguous. V lost 8 bases and J lost 6, with 17 bases in between. The CDR3 contains 14 residues. The germline V gene has CDR1 MNHEY and CDR2 SVGEGT.

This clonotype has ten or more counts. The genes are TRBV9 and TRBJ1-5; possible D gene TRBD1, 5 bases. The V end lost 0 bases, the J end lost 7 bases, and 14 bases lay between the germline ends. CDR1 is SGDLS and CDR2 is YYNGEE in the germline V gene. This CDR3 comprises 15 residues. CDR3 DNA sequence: TGTGCCAGCAGCGTAGGTTCGGGGGTCAGGCAGCCCCAGCATTTT. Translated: CASSVGSGVRQPQHF.

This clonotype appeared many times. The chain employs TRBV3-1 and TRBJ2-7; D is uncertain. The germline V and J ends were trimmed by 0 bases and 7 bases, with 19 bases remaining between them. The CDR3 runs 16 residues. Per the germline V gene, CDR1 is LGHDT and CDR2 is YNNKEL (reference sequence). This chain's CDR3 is CASSQDPPSGWSEQYF. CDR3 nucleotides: TGTGCCAGCAGCCAAGACCCCCCTTCCGGGTGGAGTGAGCAGTACTTC.

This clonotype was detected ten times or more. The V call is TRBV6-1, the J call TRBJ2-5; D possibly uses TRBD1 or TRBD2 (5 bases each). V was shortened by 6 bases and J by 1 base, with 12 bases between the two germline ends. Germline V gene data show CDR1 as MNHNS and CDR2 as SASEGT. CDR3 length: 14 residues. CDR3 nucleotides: TGTGCCAGCAGGAGGGGCCGGATCCAAGAGACCCAGTACTTC. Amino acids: CASRRGRIQETQYF.

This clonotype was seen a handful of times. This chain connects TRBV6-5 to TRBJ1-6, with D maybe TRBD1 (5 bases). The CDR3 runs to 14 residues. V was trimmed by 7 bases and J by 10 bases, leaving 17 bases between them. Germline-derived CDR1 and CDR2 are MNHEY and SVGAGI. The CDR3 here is CASTPGGRRSPLHF. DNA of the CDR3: TGTGCCAGCACTCCCGGGGGACGTAGGTCACCCCTCCACTTT.

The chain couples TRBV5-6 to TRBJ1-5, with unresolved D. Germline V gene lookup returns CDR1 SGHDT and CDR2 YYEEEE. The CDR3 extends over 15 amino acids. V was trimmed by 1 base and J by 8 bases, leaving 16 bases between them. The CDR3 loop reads CASSLHTTLGEPQHF. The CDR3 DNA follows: TGTGCCAGCAGCTTGCATACAACCCTCGGGGAGCCCCAGCATTTT.